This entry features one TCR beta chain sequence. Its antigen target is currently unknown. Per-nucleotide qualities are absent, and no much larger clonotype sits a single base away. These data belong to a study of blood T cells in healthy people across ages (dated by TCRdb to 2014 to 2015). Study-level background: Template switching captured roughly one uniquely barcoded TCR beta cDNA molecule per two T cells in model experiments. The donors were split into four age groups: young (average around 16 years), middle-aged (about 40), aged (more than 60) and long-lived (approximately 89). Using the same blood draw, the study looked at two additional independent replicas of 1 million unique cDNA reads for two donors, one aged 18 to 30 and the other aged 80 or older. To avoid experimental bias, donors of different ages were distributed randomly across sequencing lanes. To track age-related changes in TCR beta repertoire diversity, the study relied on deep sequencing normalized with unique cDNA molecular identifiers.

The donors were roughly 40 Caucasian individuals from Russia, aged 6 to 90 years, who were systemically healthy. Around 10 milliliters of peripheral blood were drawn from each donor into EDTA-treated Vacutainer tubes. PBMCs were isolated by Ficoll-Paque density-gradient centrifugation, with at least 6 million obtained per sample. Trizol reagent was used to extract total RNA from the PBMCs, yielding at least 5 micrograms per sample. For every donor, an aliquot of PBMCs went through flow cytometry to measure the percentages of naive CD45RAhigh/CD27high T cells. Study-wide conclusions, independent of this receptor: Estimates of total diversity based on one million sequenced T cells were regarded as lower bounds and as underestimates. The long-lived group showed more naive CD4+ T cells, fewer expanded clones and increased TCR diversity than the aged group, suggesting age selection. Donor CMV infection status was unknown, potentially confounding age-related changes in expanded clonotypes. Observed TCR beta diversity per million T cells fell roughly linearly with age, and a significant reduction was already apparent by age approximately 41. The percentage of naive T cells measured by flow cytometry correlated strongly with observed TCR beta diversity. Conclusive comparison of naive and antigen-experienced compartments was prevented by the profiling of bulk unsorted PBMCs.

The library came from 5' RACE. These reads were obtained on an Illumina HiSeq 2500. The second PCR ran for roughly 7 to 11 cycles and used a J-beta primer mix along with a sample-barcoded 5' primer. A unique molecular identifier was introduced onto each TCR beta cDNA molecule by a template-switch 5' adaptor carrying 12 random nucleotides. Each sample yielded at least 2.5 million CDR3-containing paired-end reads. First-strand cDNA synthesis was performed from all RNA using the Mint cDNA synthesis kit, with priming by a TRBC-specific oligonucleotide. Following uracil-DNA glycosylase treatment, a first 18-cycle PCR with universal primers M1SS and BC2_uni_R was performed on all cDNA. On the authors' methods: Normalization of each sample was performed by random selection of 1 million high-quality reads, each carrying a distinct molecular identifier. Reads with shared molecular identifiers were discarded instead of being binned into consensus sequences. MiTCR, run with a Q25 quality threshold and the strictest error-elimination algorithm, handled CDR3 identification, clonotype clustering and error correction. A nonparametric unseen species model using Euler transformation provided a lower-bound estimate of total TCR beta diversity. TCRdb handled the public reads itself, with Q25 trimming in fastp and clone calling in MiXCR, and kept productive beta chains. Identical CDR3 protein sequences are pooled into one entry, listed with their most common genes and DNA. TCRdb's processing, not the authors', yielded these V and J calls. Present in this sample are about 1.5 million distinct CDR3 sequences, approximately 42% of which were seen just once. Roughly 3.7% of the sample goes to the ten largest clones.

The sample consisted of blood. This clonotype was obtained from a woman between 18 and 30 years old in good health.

The CDR3 reads as follows: CASSQDRSFNEQFF. The nucleotide sequence reads TGTGCCAGCAGCCAAGACCGGAGTTTTAATGAGCAGTTCTTC. The chain couples TRBV3-1 to TRBJ2-1; the D gene lacks a confident call. The V and J ends are trimmed by 0 bases and 7 bases, leaving 10 bases between them. The germline V gene (reference sequence) sets CDR1 to LGHDT and CDR2 to YNNKEL. The CDR3, from cysteine to phenylalanine, totals 14 residues. Just CDR3 DNA is preserved here, 42 bases in frame from base 1.